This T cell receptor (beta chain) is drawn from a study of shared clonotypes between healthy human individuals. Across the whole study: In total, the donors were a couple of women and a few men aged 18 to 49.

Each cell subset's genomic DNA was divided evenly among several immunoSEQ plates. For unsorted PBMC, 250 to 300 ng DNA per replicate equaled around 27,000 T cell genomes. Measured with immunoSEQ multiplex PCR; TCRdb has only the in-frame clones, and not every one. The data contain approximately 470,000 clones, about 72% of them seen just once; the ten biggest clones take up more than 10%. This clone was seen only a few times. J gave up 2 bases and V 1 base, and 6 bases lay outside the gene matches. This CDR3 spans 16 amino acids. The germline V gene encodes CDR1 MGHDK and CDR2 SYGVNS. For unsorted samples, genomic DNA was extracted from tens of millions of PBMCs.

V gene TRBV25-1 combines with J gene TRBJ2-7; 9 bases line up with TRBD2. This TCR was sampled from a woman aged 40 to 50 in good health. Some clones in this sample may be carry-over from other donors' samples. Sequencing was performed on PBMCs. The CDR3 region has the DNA TGTGCCAGCAGTGAATCGACTAGCGGAGACCCCTACGAGCAGTACTTC. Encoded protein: CASSESTSGDPYEQYF.